This T cell receptor (beta chain) stems from a study of blood T cell repertoires in COVID-19. Whole-study context: COVID-19 samples from acute and convalescent phases originated in the United States, Italy and Spain.

V gave up 3 bases and J gave up 4 bases; unmatched junction bases: 12. The CDR3 loop spans 16 amino acids. The V gene's germline CDR1 is SEHNR and CDR2 FQNEAQ (reference sequence). The count of this clone is one. The protocol was immunoSEQ multiplex PCR, while the TCRdb copy is restricted to in-frame clones and leaves out a portion. Of roughly 220,000 clones detected, less than 90% appear once; the ten largest clones hold roughly 2.6%. This clonotype originated in a woman between 25 and 40 years old who had recovered from COVID-19. The chain combines TRBV7-9 with TRBJ2-7; 7 bases align to TRBD1. Source material: PBMCs or T cells enriched from blood (not recorded which). The DNA of the CDR3 is TGTGCCAGCAGCTTGACGACAGGGTTTAAGAGATACGAGCAGTACTTC. It specifies CASSLTTGFKRYEQYF. Looking up the rest from reference TRBV7-9 and TRBJ2-7 gives the full variable domain: DTGVSQNPRHKITKRGQNVTFRCDPISEHNRLYWYRQTLGQGPEFLTYFQNEAQLEKSRLLSDRFSAERPKGSFSTLEIQRTEQGDSAMYLCASSLTTGFKRYEQYFGPGTRLTVT.